This T cell receptor (beta chain) is from a study of blood T cells in healthy people across ages. Study-wide findings and caveats: Across samples, TCR beta diversity tracked strongly with naive T cell percentage.

The CDR3 extends over 14 amino acids. With 11 bases clipped from V and 2 bases from J, the junction kept 9 bases outside the gene matches. In the case of this clonotype: As yet, its antigen is unknown.

A sample-barcoded 5' primer and a J-beta primer mix were used in a second PCR of about 7 to 12 cycles. TCRdb re-called the 5' RACE reads with MiXCR, one entry per CDR3 protein. The sample has 700,000 to 950,000 distinct CDR3 sequences; around 40% are singletons. The V call is TRBV12-3 or TRBV12-4, the J call TRBJ1-2; 9 bases are a match to TRBD1. The TCR sequence derives from a woman between 55 and 75 years old in good health. Sequenced material: blood. This chain's CDR3 is CACSRGTGNYGYTF. Written as DNA, the CDR3 is TGTGCCTGTAGTCGCGGGACAGGGAACTATGGCTACACCTTC.